This TCR beta chain was obtained from a study of T cells after yellow fever vaccination. TCRdb re-derived calls from the 5' RACE reads in MiXCR, one entry per CDR3 protein. The data hold 100,000 to 150,000 distinct CDR3 sequences, with about 8.2% observed a single time. The sample holds a few counts of this clonotype. Trimming removed 0 bases at V and 6 bases at J, with 13 bases between. This CDR3 spans 15 amino acids. Germline CDR1 is SGHAT and CDR2 is FQNNGV. This receptor was taken from a man younger than 35 who received the YFV17D yellow fever vaccine. The sequencing here drew on CD8+ T cells sorted from PBMCs, taken on the day of the yellow fever booster vaccination. V usage is TRBV11-2 and J usage is TRBJ2-3, with D possibly being TRBD1 (5 bases). CDR3 sequence: CASSLEARTTDTQYF. The CDR3 coding sequence is TGTGCCAGCAGCTTAGAGGCAAGGACAACTGATACGCAGTATTTT.